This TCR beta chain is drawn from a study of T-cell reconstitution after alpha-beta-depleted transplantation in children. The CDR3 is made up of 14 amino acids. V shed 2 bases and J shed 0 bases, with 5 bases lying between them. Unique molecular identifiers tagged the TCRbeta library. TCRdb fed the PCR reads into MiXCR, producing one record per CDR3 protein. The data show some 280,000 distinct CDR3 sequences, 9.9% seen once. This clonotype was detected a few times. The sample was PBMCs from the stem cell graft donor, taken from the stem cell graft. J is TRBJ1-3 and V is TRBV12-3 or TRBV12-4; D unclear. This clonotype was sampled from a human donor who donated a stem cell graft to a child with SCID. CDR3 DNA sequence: TGTGCCAGCAGTTTAACCGGCTCTGGAAACACCATATATTTT. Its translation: CASSLTGSGNTIYF.